This T cell receptor (beta chain) is from a study of shared clonotypes between healthy human individuals. Overall study context: Ranging from 18 to 49 in age, donors were a couple of women and a few men.

Points from the study as a whole: It was observed that 5% to 6.5% of naive CD4 clonotypes were shared across a handful of donors.

The repertoire was sequenced with immunoSEQ multiplex PCR; TCRdb's copy has only in-frame clones and lacks some. The sample lists around 2,000,000 clones, roughly 94% occurring once. The germline CDR1 and CDR2 sequences are SGHAT and FQDESV (reference sequence). Losses at the gene ends were 5 bases for V and 0 bases for J; bases not matched to a gene: 7. CDR3 length: 15 residues. Concerning this clone itself: Its target is unknown.

The split of CD4+ cells yielded CD45RA+ naive and CD45RA-negative memory subsets. The origin of this receptor is a man aged 18 to 29 in good health. The genes are TRBV11-1 and TRBJ2-7, with 7 nucleotides matching TRBD1. Sequenced sample: naive CD4+ T cells sorted from blood. Documented subset: CD45RA+ positively selected. The CDR3 DNA follows: TGTGCCAGCAGCGCATCCGGGACAGTCTCCTACGAGCAGTACTTC. It translates to CASSASGTVSYEQYF.